The 17 T cell receptor beta chains given below trace back to one sample, sequenced in a study of shared clonotypes between healthy human individuals. Measured with immunoSEQ multiplex PCR; TCRdb has only the in-frame clones, and not every one. Of some 470,000 clones listed, around 78% are singletons. Specimen: PBMCs. The source is a woman between 40 and 55 years old in good health. Some clones in this sample may be carry-over from other donors' samples.

In this sample, this clone turned up a few times. The rearrangement joins TRBV7-9 to TRBJ1-5; D is perhaps TRBD1 (5 bases). Deletions cut 5 bases from V and 0 bases from J, with 11 bases between. The CDR3 sequence is 15 residues long. The germline CDR1 and CDR2 sequences are SEHNR and FQNEAQ (reference sequence). The CDR3 reads CASSRSGYSNQPQHF. The CDR3 nucleotides read TGTGCCAGCAGCAGGTCAGGGTATAGCAATCAGCCCCAGCATTTT.

For the CDR3, the DNA is TGTGCCAGCAGCTTGGTAGGGGATCAGCCCCAGCATTTT. It codes for CASSLVGDQPQHF. The chain employs TRBV5-5 and TRBJ1-5; D is perhaps TRBD1 (5 bases). The V gene lost 0 bases and the J gene lost 5 bases, with 6 bases spanning the gap. The CDR3 is made up of 13 amino acids. Germline V gene lookup returns CDR1 SGHKS and CDR2 YYEKEE (reference sequence).

The chain recombines TRBV11-2 with TRBJ2-7, with D maybe TRBD2 (5 bases). The CDR3 spans 17 residues. Trimming removed 2 bases at V and 3 bases at J, with 20 bases between. The germline CDR1 and CDR2 sequences are SGHAT and FQNNGV. In DNA, the CDR3 is TGTGCCAGCAGCTTATCATCGGCTAGCTCACTTAACTACGAGCAGTACTTC. Amino acids: CASSLSSASSLNYEQYF.

In nucleotides, the CDR3 is TGTGCCAGCAGTGACGGCCTCGAAGTTGTTCGGCCCCAGCATTTT. Translation gives CASSDGLEVVRPQHF. The chain carries TRBV28 and TRBJ1-5, with no clear D. This CDR3 is 15 amino acids long. CDR1 is MDHEN, CDR2 SYDVKM, per germline. V was shortened by 5 bases and J by 9 bases, with 20 bases between the two germline ends.

The J gene is TRBJ1-4, the V gene TRBV7-8; D gene unclear. Germline CDR1 is SGHVS and CDR2 is FQNEAQ. Trimming shortened V by 1 base and J by 5 bases, and 8 bases separated the two germline ends. This CDR3 comprises 14 residues. As DNA, the CDR3 is TGTGCCAGCAGCTTAGGAGGAGTCAATGAAAAACTGTTTTTT. It specifies CASSLGGVNEKLFF.

As DNA, the CDR3 is TGTGCCATCAGTGAGAATCCAGTGAACACTGAAGCTTTCTTT. This sequence encodes CAISENPVNTEAFF. This chain connects TRBV10-3 to TRBJ1-1; D is unclear. Germline V gene lookup returns CDR1 ENHRY and CDR2 SYGVKD. The V gene lost 2 bases and the J gene lost 0 bases, with 7 bases spanning the gap. The CDR3 has 14 residues.

This clone was counted a single time. A much larger clone is a single base away; this may be a read error. Different DNA sequences within this sample yield the same CDR3. The chain carries TRBV4-2 and TRBJ2-5; D tentatively fits TRBD1 or TRBD2 (7 bases each). CDR1 LGHNA and CDR2 YNFKEQ come from the germline V gene. This CDR3 has 15 amino acids. V lost 0 bases, J lost 5 bases, and 13 bases lay in between. CDR3 protein: CASSQDKRGQETQYF. The CDR3 DNA reads as TGTGCCAGCAGCCAAGATAAGCGGGGACAGGAGACCCAGTACTTC.

This clone was seen a single time. A far larger clone lies a single base away; this is likely a read error. This same CDR3 is encoded by further DNA sequences in the sample. V is TRBV9 and J is TRBJ2-7; 12 nucleotides line up with TRBD1. Germline-derived CDR1 and CDR2 are SGDLS and YYNGEE. The CDR3 extends over 15 amino acids. The CDR3 region is CASSPGTGGRYEQYF. The DNA of the CDR3 is TGCGCCAGCAGCCCTGGGACAGGGGGCCGCTACGAGCAGTACTTC.

This clone has just a few counts. This sequence joins TRBV11-2 and TRBJ2-1, with TRBD2 matching 11 bases. J gave up 13 bases and V 0 bases, and 8 bases lay outside the gene matches. This CDR3 has 15 amino acids. CDR1 is SGHAT and CDR2 is FQNNGV in the germline V gene. As DNA, the CDR3 is TGTGCCAGCAGCTTAGAGACTAGCGGGATCGGGGGTCAGTTCTTC. This sequence encodes CASSLETSGIGGQFF.

The rearrangement links TRBV19 to TRBJ1-2, with 8 bases that match TRBD1. V was clipped by 3 bases and J by 4 bases; unmatched bases: 13. Germline V gene lookup returns CDR1 LNHDA and CDR2 SQIVND (reference sequence). The CDR3 totals 17 residues. In nucleotides, the CDR3 is TGTGCCAGTAGTATTTCGATCTCGTCAGGGGGCCTCTATGGCTACACCTTC. Translated, it gives CASSISISSGGLYGYTF.

The V call is TRBV7-8, the J call TRBJ2-1, with 9 bases aligning to TRBD1. Germline V gene sequence: CDR1 SGHVS, CDR2 FQNEAQ. The CDR3 consists of 13 residues. The trim removed 7 bases at V and 10 bases at J, leaving 8 bases unmatched. In nucleotides, the CDR3 is TGTGCCAGCACCTTTCACGGGACAGGGGAGCAGTTCTTC. This gives the protein CASTFHGTGEQFF.

This chain joins TRBV19 and TRBJ1-1; D is possibly TRBD1 (6 bases). V lost 3 bases to trimming and J lost 8 bases, with 10 bases between them. Looked up from germline, CDR1 is LNHDA and CDR2 is SQIVND (reference sequence). This CDR3 is 12 amino acids long. The CDR3 protein is CASSILRGEAFF. The CDR3 DNA reads TGTGCCAGTAGTATCCTCAGGGGCGAAGCTTTCTTT.

The V call is TRBV18, the J call TRBJ1-2; the D is unclear. V was shortened by 2 bases and J by 1 base, with 14 bases between the two germline ends. The CDR3 sequence is 16 residues long. Per the germline V gene, CDR1 is KGHSH and CDR2 is LQKENI. The CDR3 protein is CASSPIVQPVNYGYTF. The DNA for the CDR3 is TGTGCCAGCTCACCAATTGTACAGCCCGTTAACTATGGCTACACCTTC.

The chain has TRBV5-6 and TRBJ2-7; 8 positions agree with TRBD2. The CDR3 spans 15 residues. Germline CDR1 SGHDT, CDR2 YYEEEE. The ends lost 1 base at V and 1 base at J; junction bases unmatched: 4. The CDR3 nucleotides read TGTGCCAGCAGCTTGTCTGGCGGGGGGTCCTACGAGCAGTACTTC. Amino acid sequence: CASSLSGGGSYEQYF.

This chain connects TRBV28 to TRBJ2-7; D perhaps matches TRBD1 (7 bases). CDR1 and CDR2 (germline): MDHEN, SYDVKM. V was clipped by 10 bases and J by 0 bases, with 16 bases between them. The CDR3 is 14 residues long. For the CDR3, the DNA is TGTGCCATCCGGGGGACAGCGACCTCCTACGAGCAGTACTTC. Translation: CAIRGTATSYEQYF.

This clone was seen just once. The chain uses TRBV19 and TRBJ2-1; 7 positions match TRBD1. CDR3 length: 15 residues. V lost 4 bases, J lost 5 bases, and 8 bases stayed unmatched. CDR1 is LNHDA and CDR2 is SQIVND in the germline V gene (reference sequence). CDR3 sequence reads: CASSSGQEFNNEQFF. The CDR3 nucleotides are TGTGCCAGTAGTAGCGGACAGGAGTTTAACAATGAGCAGTTCTTC.

V gene TRBV18 combines with J gene TRBJ2-7; TRBD1 is a possible D gene (6 bases). Germline loops: CDR1 KGHSH, CDR2 LQKENI. V shed 5 bases and J shed 4 bases, with 9 bases lying between them. CDR3 length equals 12 residues. CDR3 sequence (DNA): TGTGCCAGCTCAGCGCAGGGGTACGAGCAGTACTTC. Its protein is CASSAQGYEQYF.